This TCR beta chain was found in a study of T cells in Graves' hyperthyroidism and ophthalmopathy (dated 2019 in TCRdb). For the study in its entirety: Peripheral blood was collected at initial diagnosis, before any treatment. TCR V-J signatures able to tell the groups apart were searched for in a discovery cohort of approximately 95 patients, of whom 43 had Graves' ophthalmopathy and about 60 had stable Graves' hyperthyroidism. Prospective prediction of ophthalmopathy was tested in an independent validation cohort consisting of 18 hyperthyroidism patients and 17 patients who later progressed to ophthalmopathy. For training and testing, the 100 or so patients in the discovery cohort were randomly divided in a 7:3 ratio. Thyroid tissue and blood T-cell repertoires from six or seven Graves' hyperthyroidism patients were also compared in the study. After sampling, hyperthyroidism patients received methimazole starting at 30 mg daily, and ophthalmopathy patients received high-dose intravenous methylprednisolone. TCR Vbeta CDR3 sequencing of some 140 peripheral blood samples (over 40 ophthalmopathy, approximately 80 hyperthyroidism and some 17 progressor patients) is reported in the paper.

From cysteine to phenylalanine, the CDR3 is 16 amino acids long. Left in the record is the CDR3 DNA by itself, 48 bases read in frame from the first base. The germline V and J ends show losses of 6 bases and 7 bases respectively, and no gene match explains 11 bases of the junction. From a lookup of the germline V gene, CDR1 and CDR2 are MDHEN and SYDVKM. Of note for this clonotype: The antigen it binds to is not known. One base away there is no much larger clone; base qualities are not given.

Findings and caveats that apply to the study as a whole: In cross-validation, a model built on a 13 V-J signature told ophthalmopathy apart from stable hyperthyroidism with approximately 90% sensitivity and 81% to 82% specificity, and in testing the same model reached 80%/75%. During validation, the model predicted progression to ophthalmopathy a median of around 7 months ahead of onset, with around 71% sensitivity and roughly 72% specificity. Sample size was not statistically predetermined, and investigators were not blinded to group allocation. Most expanded thyroid clonotypes (frequency above 0.001) were also found in blood, which suggests that blood repertoires may mirror thyroid immune responses.

Moderately to severely active disease, a Clinical Activity Score of at least 3, a NOSPECS grade of at least 4, and a duration under 3 months were present in ophthalmopathy patients. Any patient with an uncontrolled infection, another autoimmune disease, pregnancy or lactation was excluded. Diagnoses relied on clinical symptoms, serum thyroxine and TRAb, thyroid ultrasound and orbital computed tomography. PBMCs were isolated from around 10 ml of fresh peripheral blood by Ficoll-Paque density gradient centrifugation. Total RNA was extracted with Trizol reagent, and quality was checked on an Agilent 2100 Bioanalyzer. The TCR beta CDR3 regions were amplified from RNA transcripts. The first round of RT-PCR for the TCR CDR3 was performed with the HTBI primer set and the Qiagen OneStep RT-PCR kit. Libraries were constructed in a second round of multiplex PCR, after which size selection and purification were performed. The libraries were sequenced on an Illumina HiSeq2000 using paired-end 100 bp reads. The source study handled its data this way. Raw data were processed with SOAPnuke, discarding reads with adapters, uncalled bases, mean Phred below 15, or no exact constant-primer or identifier match. COPE v1.2.5 was used to merge the high-quality paired reads, and each unique nucleotide sequence was defined as a clonotype. MiTCR v1.1 was used to align clonotypes to the IMGT TRBV, TRBD and TRBJ reference segments. Only V-J combinations with frequency above 0.0001, covering 99% to 99.2% of repertoires, were analysed. A TCS score was defined as the ratio between F50 (clonal expansion) and ExV (chaos), using BLOSUM62-based TCRdist between CDR3 peptides within each V-J. Welch's t-statistics and random forest reduced around 520 V-J features to under 15, which were used in a naive Bayes classifier (R e1071). Starting from the raw public reads, TCRdb applied fastp trimming at Q25, assembled clones with MiXCR and retained in-frame beta chains. Every CDR3 protein is listed once, alongside the most common genes and DNA of its rows. These V and J calls rely on TCRdb rather than the paper's analysis. The sample contains about 260,000 distinct CDR3 sequences, about a sixth of them found a single time. Less than 35% of the sample is taken by the ten largest.

Sequenced input: blood. Rearrangement joined TRBV28 to TRBJ1-5, with TRBD1 matching 11 junction bases. The receptor was derived from a woman aged 18 to 35 with Graves' ophthalmopathy. The nucleotide sequence is given as TGTGCCAGCAGGGTGGGGACAGGGGGAAGTCGGCAGCCCCAGCATTTT. Translated, this is CASRVGTGGSRQPQHF.